The 2 T cell receptor beta chains below were found in one sample sequenced in a study of OX40 agonist ivuxolimab in advanced cancers. Measured with immunoSEQ multiplex PCR; TCRdb has only the in-frame clones, and not every one. The profile covers about 100,000 clones, with 90% appearing a single time and about 1.5% taken by the ten largest. The sequencing used CD4+ or CD8+ T cells sorted from blood, collected in a trial of the OX40 agonist ivuxolimab. The receptors were sampled from an adult with an advanced solid tumor such as melanoma, head and neck, liver or kidney cancer.

This clone was picked up one time. The CDR3 nucleotides read TGCACCAGCAGAGGACAAGGTCGGACTGAAGCTTTCTTT. Amino acid sequence: CTSRGQGRTEAFF. This chain uses TRBV1 with TRBJ1-1; TRBD1, as called in the table, went unchecked against the DNA. TRBV1 is listed as a pseudogene. This CDR3 spans 13 amino acids.

V gene TRBV10-3 combines with J gene TRBJ2-7, with 7 bases aligning to TRBD1. Germline V gives CDR1 ENHRY, CDR2 SYGVKD. This CDR3 spans 15 amino acids. The ends lost 2 bases at V and 3 bases at J; junction bases unmatched: 7. The chain's CDR3 is CAISEPTGFGYEQYF. CDR3 bases: TGTGCCATCAGTGAGCCGACAGGGTTCGGCTACGAGCAGTACTTC.